This T cell receptor (beta chain) comes out of a study of CD8+ T cells in alopecia areata. RNA, once extracted, was reverse transcribed into cDNA for use as the sequencing template. Profiling relied on immunoSEQ multiplex PCR, and the TCRdb table lists in-frame clones only, not all of them. The sample has 150,000 or so clones, about 54% seen once. V was pared by 1 base and J by 5 bases, with 5 bases of the junction left unmatched. The CDR3 loop spans 15 amino acids. CDR1 and CDR2 (germline): PRHDT, FYEKMQ (reference sequence). V and J are TRBV13 and TRBJ2-7, with TRBD2 identical over 10 bases. This TCR was recovered from a human donor in good health. Material: CD4+ T cells sorted from blood. The CDR3 sequence: CASSLASGSSHEQYF. Here the CDR3 DNA reads TGTGCCAGCAGCTTAGCTAGCGGGAGTTCCCACGAGCAGTACTTC.